Each of the 18 T cell receptor beta chains below was sequenced from the same sample in a study of T cells in Graves' hyperthyroidism and ophthalmopathy. Amplification yielded TCR beta CDR3 regions, with RNA transcripts as the source. Carried out on the TCR CDR3, a first-round RT-PCR used the HTBI primer set. In TCRdb, the multiplex PCR reads were re-called with MiXCR into one record per CDR3 protein. In the table there are fewer than 350,000 distinct CDR3 sequences, 12% to 15% of which are singletons. The sample was blood. The receptors here all came from a woman between 40 and 55 years old with Graves' hyperthyroidism.

J is TRBJ2-1 and V is TRBV6-1; D remains ambiguous. V dropped 6 bases and J dropped 11 bases, with 17 bases sitting between them. CDR3 length equals 13 residues. Germline CDR1 is MNHNS and CDR2 is SASEGT. The CDR3 nucleotides read TGTGCCAGCAGCCCCGACGACGGAAGGAAGCAGTTCTTC. Its translation is CASSPDDGRKQFF.

The chain is built from TRBV27 and TRBJ2-1, with D maybe TRBD1 (7 bases). The V and J ends lost 6 bases and 3 bases respectively, with 18 bases between them. Germline loops: CDR1 MNHEY, CDR2 SMNVEV (reference sequence). The CDR3 sequence is 16 residues long. The CDR3 DNA is TGTGCCAGCAGCCTAGACAGGGCCGGGGGCTACAATGAGCAGTTCTTC. It codes for CASSLDRAGGYNEQFF.

This clonotype came up many times. This chain connects TRBV7-9 to TRBJ1-2; a weak D match, TRBD1 (5 bases). The CDR3 is 11 amino acids. V was trimmed by 10 bases and J by 1 base, leaving 7 bases between them. Per the germline V gene, CDR1 is SEHNR and CDR2 is FQNEAQ (reference sequence). The CDR3 sequence: CAIQGNYGYTF. The DNA of the CDR3 is TGTGCCATCCAGGGTAACTATGGCTACACCTTC.

The chain couples TRBV29-1 to TRBJ2-1, with D perhaps TRBD2 (5 bases). The CDR3 has 10 amino acids. The germline V and J ends were trimmed by 4 bases and 10 bases, with 8 bases remaining between them. Germline-derived CDR1 and CDR2 are SQVTM and ANQGSEA. The CDR3 is CSVGQREQFF. In DNA, the CDR3 is TGCAGCGTTGGCCAGCGGGAGCAGTTCTTC.

This clonotype was picked up many times. V and J are TRBV10-3 and TRBJ2-5, with a weak D call TRBD1 (5 bases). The V end was cut by 10 bases, the J end by 1 base, with 13 bases between. This CDR3 is 13 amino acids long. The germline V gene has CDR1 ENHRY and CDR2 SYGVKD. CDR3 in amino acids: CATRQQIQETQYF. CDR3 nucleotides: TGTGCCACCAGACAGCAGATCCAAGAGACCCAGTACTTC.

Many counts were recorded for this clonotype. This rearrangement joins TRBV28 to TRBJ2-6; tentative D call: TRBD1 (6 bases). V dropped 10 bases and J dropped 1 base, with 14 bases sitting between them. CDR1 and CDR2 from the germline V gene are MDHEN and SYDVKM. The CDR3 spans 15 residues. The CDR3 loop is CATTGTLSGANVLTF. The CDR3 DNA sequence: TGTGCCACAACCGGGACACTGTCTGGGGCCAACGTCCTGACTTTC.

This clonotype was seen only a few times. The rearrangement joins TRBV7-3 to TRBJ2-3, with D tentatively TRBD1 (5 bases). The V gene's germline CDR1 is SGHTA and CDR2 FQGTGA. The CDR3 is made up of 14 amino acids. V was shortened by 5 bases and J by 4 bases, with 13 bases between the two germline ends. The CDR3 DNA reads TGTGCCAGCAGCCCCGACAGCAGCGCAGATACGCAGTATTTT. This gives the protein CASSPDSSADTQYF.

In its sample, this clonotype was seen many times. The chain joins TRBV7-2 to TRBJ2-7, with D tentatively TRBD2 (6 bases). The CDR3 sequence is 13 residues long. From germline, CDR1 is SGHTA and CDR2 FQGNSA. V lost 5 bases and J 3 bases, leaving 11 bases between the germline ends. CDR3 coding DNA: TGTGCCAGCAGCCCTCGGGAGAACTACGAGCAGTACTTC. Residues: CASSPRENYEQYF.

The table lists this clonotype with many counts. The gene calls are TRBV12-3 or TRBV12-4 and TRBJ1-3; possibly TRBD1 for D (5 bases). V was pared by 8 bases and J by 4 bases, with 18 bases between. The CDR3 sequence is 15 residues long. CDR3 nucleotides: TGTGCCAGCCCCCAGGGAGGGCCGTTCGGAAACACCATATATTTT. Encoded protein: CASPQGGPFGNTIYF.

In this sample, this clonotype turned up once. This may come from a read error, since a much larger clone is one base off. The CDR3 DNA is TGTGCCAGCACCGGACAGGGCGTTTCAAGCAATCAGCCCCGGCATTTT. Its protein is CASTGQGVSSNQPRHF. The V gene is TRBV6-1, the J gene TRBJ1-5; 8 bases line up with TRBD1. CDR3 length: 16 residues. Looked up from germline, CDR1 is MNHNS and CDR2 is SASEGT.

This clonotype was seen at least ten times. V gene TRBV19 combines with J gene TRBJ2-7, with TRBD2 matching 8 bases. CDR1 LNHDA and CDR2 SQIVND come from the germline V gene (reference sequence). This CDR3 has 13 amino acids. The trim removed 3 bases at V and 3 bases at J, leaving 1 base unmatched. The CDR3 sequence is CASSIGTSYEQYF. The CDR3, as DNA: TGTGCCAGTAGTATCGGGACTAGCTACGAGCAGTACTTC.

This clonotype was counted many times. The conserved final phenylalanine or tryptophan is absent from the CDR3, which likely points to a read error. The chain combines TRBV6-1 with TRBJ2-7; 15 bases align to TRBD2. The germline V gene has CDR1 MNHNS and CDR2 SASEGT. With 5 bases clipped from V and 4 bases from J, the junction kept 3 bases outside the gene matches. The CDR3 is made up of 15 amino acids. CDR3 region: CASSLGTSGRYEQYL. The CDR3 DNA sequence: TGTGCCAGCAGTCTCGGGACTAGCGGGAGGTACGAGCAGTACCTC.

This clonotype was seen a few times. A much more abundant neighbour one base away suggests this may be a read error. The conserved phenylalanine or tryptophan is not found at the CDR3 terminus, so this likely reflects a read error. The chain combines TRBV7-9 with TRBJ2-7; D tentatively reads TRBD1 or TRBD2 (5 bases each). The ends were cut back, 3 bases at V and 0 bases at J, with 18 bases in the middle. Germline CDR1 reads SEHNR; CDR2 reads FQNEAQ (reference sequence). The CDR3 extends over 17 amino acids. CDR3 sequence: CASSFPEAGADSYEQYL. Here the CDR3 DNA reads TGTGCCAGCAGCTTCCCGGAGGCCGGGGCGGACTCCTACGAGCAGTACCTC.

A few counts support this clonotype. The chain joins TRBV19 to TRBJ1-6; TRBD1 is a possible D gene (5 bases). Per germline, CDR1 LNHDA and CDR2 SQIVND (reference sequence). This CDR3 is built from 16 residues. V gave up 5 bases and J gave up 7 bases, with 18 bases separating them. CDR3 loop: CASSPKGSSLNSPLHF. Written as DNA, the CDR3 is TGTGCCAGTAGTCCCAAGGGGTCGTCGCTCAATTCACCCCTCCACTTT.

This clonotype occurred many times. The rearrangement joins TRBV27 to TRBJ2-3, with D perhaps TRBD2 (6 bases). This CDR3 has 14 residues. Looked up from germline, CDR1 is MNHEY and CDR2 is SMNVEV (reference sequence). The germline V and J ends were trimmed by 8 bases and 6 bases, with 18 bases remaining between them. The CDR3 spells CASCRLVPLDTQYF. CDR3 sequence (DNA): TGTGCCAGCTGTCGACTAGTGCCTTTGGATACGCAGTATTTT.

This clonotype was seen a few times. The rearrangement uses TRBV9 and TRBJ2-2; 7 bases match TRBD2. CDR1 is SGDLS, CDR2 YYNGEE, per germline. After removal of 4 bases from V and 2 bases from J, the junction contained 8 bases not matched to a gene. This CDR3 is built from 16 residues. CDR3 loop: CASSPRGDLNTGELFF. In nucleotides, the CDR3 is TGTGCCAGCAGCCCCCGGGGGGACCTAAACACCGGGGAGCTGTTTTTT.

This clonotype was detected a few times. V and J are TRBV6-1 and TRBJ1-4; D is ambiguous. Trimming took off 5 bases at V and 2 bases at J, with 12 bases between the two ends. CDR1 is MNHNS and CDR2 is SASEGT in the germline V gene. The CDR3 consists of 15 residues. CDR3 loop: CASSSPGRTNEKLFF. The CDR3 DNA sequence: TGTGCCAGCAGTTCACCGGGGAGGACTAATGAAAAACTGTTTTTT.

This clonotype was counted at least ten times. J is TRBJ1-4 and V is TRBV12-3 or TRBV12-4; D is unclear. The CDR3 is 15 amino acids. V was cut by 2 bases and J by 6 bases, with 13 bases left in between. CDR3 residues: CASSLQAIEDEKLFF. The CDR3 DNA follows: TGTGCCAGCAGTTTACAGGCCATTGAGGATGAAAAACTGTTTTTT.